This T cell receptor (beta chain) was recovered during a study of CD8 T cells in Susac syndrome. Turning to this clonotype: The antigen remains unidentified.

Whole-study results and caveats: Total CD8+ repertoires held around 16 Susac-specific public clones, while CD8+ TEMRA repertoires held roughly five.

V was shortened by 0 bases and J by 7 bases, with 18 bases between the two germline ends. CDR1 SQVTM and CDR2 ANQGSEA come from the germline V gene. The CDR3 spans 15 residues. From blood CD8+ and CD4+ T cells, the TCR beta chain was sequenced. Negative magnetic isolation gave CD8+ and CD4+ cells; FACS enriched CD8+ TEMRA. Reverse transcription of 0.5 to 1 ug RNA used random hexamers. Amplification of TCR beta CDR3 across 54 Vbeta and 13 Jbeta was performed with immunoSEQ multiplex PCR. TCRdb re-derived calls from the immunoSEQ multiplex PCR reads in MiXCR, one entry per CDR3 protein. In the table there are more than 100,000 distinct CDR3 sequences, around 94% of which are singletons.

The sample consisted of CD8+ T cells from PBMCs. The sequence was collected from a human donor with Susac syndrome. This chain links TRBV29-1 with TRBJ1-2; tentative D call: TRBD1 (6 bases). The CDR3 DNA reads as TGCAGCGTTGAAGATACCGGGGGCCTGACGAGTGGCTACACCTTC. Its protein product is CSVEDTGGLTSGYTF.